Listed below are T cell receptor beta chains from one sample, sequenced in a study of shared clonotypes between healthy human individuals. Here immunoSEQ multiplex PCR was the method, and the copy in TCRdb shows in-frame clones only, minus some. The repertoire holds 650,000 to 750,000 clones, with 72% as singletons. Sequenced input: memory CD4+ T cells sorted from blood. All receptors come from a woman aged 25 to 39 in good health. Both conserved end residues are part of each CDR3. Fields, in order: V gene, D gene, J gene, clone size, CDR3 protein, CDR3 DNA. A D gene is named only where the DNA matches it firmly. Some rows have no size entry. The others give once, few or many, or a class for an expanded clone.

TRBV23-1	NA	TRBJ2-5	many	CASKHTGLETQYF	TGCGCCAGCAAACATACAGGGTTGGAGACCCAGTACTTC
TRBV29-1	NA	TRBJ1-1	NA	CSVVPWGTEAFF	TGCAGCGTTGTTCCGTGGGGCACTGAAGCTTTCTTT
TRBV19	NA	TRBJ2-7	few	CASRRTLNYEQYF	TGTGCCAGTAGGAGGACTTTAAACTACGAGCAGTACTTC
TRBV7-9	NA	TRBJ1-2	NA	CASSFLERGYTF	TGTGCCAGCAGCTTTCTTGAAAGGGGCTACACCTTC
TRBV7-3	NA	TRBJ1-1	NA	CASSPQRDTEAFF	TGTGCCAGCAGCCCTCAACGGGACACTGAAGCTTTCTTT
TRBV19	TRBD1	TRBJ2-5	many	CASSGTGFETQYF	TGTGCCAGTAGTGGGACAGGCTTTGAGACCCAGTACTTC
TRBV7-2	NA	TRBJ2-7	once	CASTEGPSSSYEQYF	TGTGCCAGCACCGAGGGGCCTAGCAGCTCCTACGAGCAGTACTTC
TRBV28	NA	TRBJ1-2	NA	CASSSPGAANYGYTF	TGTGCCAGCAGTTCGCCAGGGGCTGCTAACTATGGCTACACCTTC
TRBV11-3	TRBD1	TRBJ2-2	NA	CASRQTGDTGELFF	TGTGCCAGCAGGCAGACAGGGGACACCGGGGAGCTGTTTTTT
TRBV28	NA	TRBJ2-5	NA	CASSFGSETQYF	TGTGCCAGCAGTTTCGGTAGCGAGACCCAGTACTTC
TRBV29-1	TRBD2	TRBJ2-3	NA	CSVEGTSTADTQYF	TGCAGCGTTGAAGGGACTAGTACCGCAGATACGCAGTATTTT
TRBV7-2	NA	TRBJ2-2	once	CASSEQAENTGELFF	TGTGCCAGCAGCGAGCAGGCCGAGAACACCGGGGAGCTGTTTTTT
TRBV28	NA	TRBJ1-3	NA	CASSAPRAVSGNTIYF	TGTGCCAGCAGCGCACCCCGGGCGGTTTCTGGAAACACCATATATTTT
TRBV10-3	TRBD2	TRBJ2-1	NA	CAIRAGTSFLDEQFF	TGTGCCATCAGAGCCGGGACTAGTTTTCTAGATGAGCAGTTCTTC
TRBV2	NA	TRBJ2-1	once	CAGGGNYNEQFF	TGTGCCGGAGGGGGGAACTACAATGAGCAGTTCTTC
TRBV28	TRBD2	TRBJ2-2	NA	CASSPAGTSNTGELFF	TGTGCCAGCAGTCCTGCCGGGACTAGCAACACCGGGGAGCTGTTTTTT
TRBV18	NA	TRBJ2-7	NA	CASSPLTDSTYEQYF	TGTGCCAGCTCACCACTAACCGACAGTACCTACGAGCAGTACTTC
TRBV9	NA	TRBJ1-3	NA	CASSVGGGSGNTIYF	TGTGCCAGCAGCGTAGGAGGGGGCTCTGGAAACACCATATATTTT
TRBV7-2	NA	TRBJ1-5	many	CASSFETLQPQHF	TGTGCCAGCAGCTTCGAGACACTTCAGCCCCAGCATTTT
TRBV28	TRBD1	TRBJ2-2	NA	CASRYRGQGELFF	TGTGCCAGCAGGTACAGGGGGCAGGGGGAGCTGTTTTTT
TRBV28	NA	TRBJ2-1	NA	CASSLTTSGTTFNEQFF	TGTGCCAGCAGTTTAACTACATCCGGGACAACTTTCAATGAGCAGTTCTTC
TRBV5-1	NA	TRBJ1-2	NA	CASSQSRGMGYGYTF	TGCGCCAGCAGCCAATCACGGGGAATGGGCTATGGCTACACCTTC